This T cell receptor beta chain was recorded in a study of blood T cell repertoires in COVID-19. About the study: Sites across the United States, Italy and Spain contributed samples from acute and convalescent COVID-19. Sources were T cells, B-cell-depleted T cells, or PBMCs; the material itself was cDNA or gDNA.

This clone was counted once. Germline assignment: CDR1 SGHAT and CDR2 FQNNGV. The V gene end was trimmed by 0 bases and the J gene end by 1 base; junction bases not matched to a gene: 6. The CDR3 is made up of 16 amino acids. Original processing methods: By means of reference gene primer amplification, nucleated cell counts were estimated. TCRdb's table, derived via immunoSEQ multiplex PCR, lists solely in-frame clones and lacks some. D and trimming come from the DNA, and the V and J calls and clone size come from that table. The sample yields roughly 70,000 clones, roughly 91% seen once. The V call is TRBV11-2, the J call TRBJ2-7; 7 bases fit TRBD2. This clonotype was obtained from a human donor in a cohort sampled during active COVID-19. The sequenced sample was peripheral blood. CDR3 nucleotides: TGTGCCAGCAGCTTAGACAGCGGGGAAACTTCCTACGAGCAGTACTTC. Amino acids: CASSLDSGETSYEQYF.